This entry describes one T cell receptor (beta chain). Germline V gives CDR1 MRHNA, CDR2 SNTAGT. This CDR3 has 14 amino acids. Trimming took off 6 bases at V and 3 bases at J, with 13 bases between the two ends. When the RNA was reverse transcribed, random hexamers were used with an input of roughly 0.45 to 1 ug. TCRdb re-analysed the immunoSEQ multiplex PCR reads in MiXCR, keeping a single row per CDR3 protein. The sample lists some 150,000 distinct CDR3 sequences; about 94% were seen once. This sample was included in a study of CD8 T cells in Susac syndrome. The genes are TRBV6-4 and TRBJ2-3; the D gene is possibly TRBD1 (6 bases). The sample consisted of CD8+ T cells from PBMCs. This receptor was taken from a human donor with multiple sclerosis. This chain's CDR3 is CASSLTGITDTQYF. The CDR3 DNA sequence: TGTGCCAGCAGCCTCACAGGGATAACAGATACGCAGTATTTT.